This TCR beta chain was identified during a study of technical replicates of blood from four donors. TCRdb's table, derived via immunoSEQ multiplex PCR, lists solely in-frame clones and lacks some. Here the sample spans 60,000 to 90,000 clones, approximately 96% being singletons. V was cut by 6 bases and J by 4 bases, with 15 bases left in between. The CDR3 spans 13 residues. The germline gives CDR1 GTSNPN, CDR2 SVGIG (reference sequence). This sequence originates from a human donor in good health. Sequencing input: T cells isolated from PBMCs. The V and J genes are TRBV30 and TRBJ1-1; D remains ambiguous. The CDR3 sequence is CACFGLVSTEAFF. As DNA, the CDR3 is TGTGCCTGTTTCGGTTTGGTTAGCACTGAAGCTTTCTTT.